Sequencing of this T cell receptor beta chain was carried out in a study of T cells after yellow fever vaccination. This clonotype was seen a handful of times. Germline assignment: CDR1 MNHEY and CDR2 SVGEGT. V lost 6 bases, J lost 3 bases, and 15 bases lay in between. The CDR3 has 14 residues. TCRdb reprocessed the 5' RACE reads via MiXCR and lists one record per CDR3 protein. The sample contains some 500,000 distinct CDR3 sequences, roughly 13% of which appear only once. The chain links TRBV6-2 or TRBV6-3 to TRBJ2-7; D is tentatively TRBD1 or TRBD2 (6 bases each). The sample was PBMCs, taken on the day of the yellow fever booster vaccination. The TCR was taken from a man aged 25 to 45 who received the YFV17D yellow fever vaccine. The CDR3 sequence is CASRIPGAVYEQYF. CDR3 nucleotides: TGTGCCAGCAGAATTCCGGGGGCGGTCTACGAGCAGTACTTC.